This T cell receptor beta chain was identified in a study of blood T cell repertoires in COVID-19 (dated by TCRdb to 2018 to 2021). About the study as a whole: Collaborator samples came from the United States, Italy and Spain and covered acute and convalescent phases of COVID-19. The repertoires were released in a freely available public database intended as a resource for research on the immune response to SARS-CoV-2. Where available, HLA class I and class II types were obtained from metadata supplied by the sample provider rather than from assay-based typing. The samples were drawn from two sources: the first 160 participants of the ongoing ImmuneRACE study, and fewer than 1,500 subjects contributed by 6 global collaborators. The dataset comprised deeply sampled blood TCRbeta repertoires from subjects exposed to, actively infected with, or recovered from COVID-19. The sample metadata nearly always contained a de-identified subject ID, COVID-19 status, age in years and sex. The prospective study material was composed of cDNA or gDNA derived from T cells, B-cell-depleted T cells, or PBMCs. Broad study findings and their caveats: How much clinical and demographic metadata was included differed by source and by participant, and the metadata was provided uncurated.

Each collaborating institution followed its own protocols to collect whole blood in K2EDTA tubes. For TCRbeta analysis, collaborators shipped samples in one of three forms: frozen whole blood, isolated PBMCs, or DNA extracted from either of those sample types. TCRbeta CDR3 regions were amplified from genomic DNA by means of the immunoSEQ Assay, a bias-controlled multiplex PCR. The authors processed their data as follows. The number of nucleated cells in each sample was estimated from the amplification of reference gene primers within the assay. To quantify the absolute abundance of each unique TCRbeta CDR3 rearrangement, sequence reads were collapsed and filtered. Productive Simpson clonality was computed per sample as the square root of Simpson's diversity index over productive rearrangements. In its TCRdb copy, this immuneACCESS table keeps in-frame sequences only and misses some clones. Where compared with another copy, unresolved V genes explain less than half of these, and the others have no known cause. That table furnishes V, J and clone size, whereas the DNA furnished D and trimming. In all, the sample holds some 260,000 clones, and 70% to 90% of those were seen once. The biggest ten clones account for approximately 3.3% of the sample.

Details on this clone: Its antigen remains unidentified. No much larger clone is present one base from it, and per-base qualities are unavailable.

The CDR3 measures 14 amino acids from cysteine to phenylalanine. Of all the DNA, just the CDR3 is kept, 42 bases in frame from base 1. The germline V and J ends show losses of 3 bases and 2 bases respectively, and no gene match explains 3 bases of the junction. From the germline V gene, CDR1 is SGDLS and CDR2 is YYNGEE. Sequencing was done on a sample of peripheral blood. This chain is built from TRBV9 and TRBJ2-7, with TRBD1 identical over 9 junction bases. The source is a young man with active or convalescent COVID-19. The CDR3 has the sequence CASSATGGTYEQYF. Read as DNA, the sequence is TGTGCCAGCAGCGCGACAGGGGGAACCTACGAGCAGTACTTC.